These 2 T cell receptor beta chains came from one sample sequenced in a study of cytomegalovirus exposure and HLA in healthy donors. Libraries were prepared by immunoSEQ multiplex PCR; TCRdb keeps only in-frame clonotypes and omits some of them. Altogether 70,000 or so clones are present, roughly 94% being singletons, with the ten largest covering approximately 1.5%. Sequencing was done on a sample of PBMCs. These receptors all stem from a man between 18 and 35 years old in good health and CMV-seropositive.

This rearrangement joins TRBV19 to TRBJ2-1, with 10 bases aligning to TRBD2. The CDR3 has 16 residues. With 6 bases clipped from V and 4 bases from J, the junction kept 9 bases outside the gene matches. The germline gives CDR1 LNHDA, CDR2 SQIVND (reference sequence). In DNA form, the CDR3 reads TGTGCCAGTAGGCCCAACACTAGCGGGATTTACAATGAGCAGTTCTTC. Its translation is CASRPNTSGIYNEQFF. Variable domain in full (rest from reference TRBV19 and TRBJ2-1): DGGITQSPKYLFRKEGQNVTLSCEQNLNHDAMYWYRQDPGQGLRLIYYSQIVNDFQKGDIAEGYSVSREKKESFPLTVTSAQKNPTAFYLCASRPNTSGIYNEQFFGPGTRLTVL.

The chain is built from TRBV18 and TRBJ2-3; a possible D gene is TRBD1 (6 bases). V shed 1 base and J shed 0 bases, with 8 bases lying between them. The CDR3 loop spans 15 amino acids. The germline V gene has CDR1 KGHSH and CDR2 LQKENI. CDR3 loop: CASSPQGDSTDTQYF. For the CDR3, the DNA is TGTGCCAGCTCACCACAGGGGGATAGCACAGATACGCAGTATTTT.